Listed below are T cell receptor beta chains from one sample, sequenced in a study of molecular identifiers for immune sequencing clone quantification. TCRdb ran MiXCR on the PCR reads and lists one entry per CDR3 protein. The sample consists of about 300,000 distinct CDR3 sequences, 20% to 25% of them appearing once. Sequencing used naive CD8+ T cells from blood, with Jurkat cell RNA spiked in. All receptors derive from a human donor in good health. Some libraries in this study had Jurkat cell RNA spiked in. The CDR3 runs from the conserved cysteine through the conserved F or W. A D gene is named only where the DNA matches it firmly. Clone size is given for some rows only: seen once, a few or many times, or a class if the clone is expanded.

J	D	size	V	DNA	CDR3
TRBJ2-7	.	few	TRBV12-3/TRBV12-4	TGTGCCAGCAGCGACTGGCGGGGAATCTACGAGCAGTACTTC	CASSDWRGIYEQYF
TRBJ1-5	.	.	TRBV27	TGTGCCAGCAGTTCCAAGTACTTGGGGGGCGCACAGCCCCAGCATTTT	CASSSKYLGGAQPQHF
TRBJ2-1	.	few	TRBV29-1	TGCAGCGTTGAAGGGGGGGCACTACCAATGCGGGTAAACAACAATGAGCAGTTCTTC	CSVEGGALPMRVNNNEQFF
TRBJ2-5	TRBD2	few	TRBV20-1	TGCAGTGCTAGATTGCGGGAGGACTCGGAGACCCAGTACTTC	CSARLREDSETQYF
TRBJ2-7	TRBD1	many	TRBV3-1	TGTGCCAGCAGCCCAGCCGGGACAGGGGCCGAGTACGAGCAGTACTTC	CASSPAGTGAEYEQYF
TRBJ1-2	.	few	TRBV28	TGTGCCAGCAGTGGAAGCAGTCAGCTTAACTATGGCTACACCTTC	CASSGSSQLNYGYTF
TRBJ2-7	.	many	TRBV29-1	TGCAGCGGACAGACGAGGGGGACGTACGAGCAGTACTTC	CSGQTRGTYEQYF
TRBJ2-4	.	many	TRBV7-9	TGTGCCAGCCAGAGCCCGGGACACTTAGCCAAAAACATTCAGTACTTC	CASQSPGHLAKNIQYF
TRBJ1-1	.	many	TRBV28	TGTGCCAGCAGGGGGGCGACTGAAGCTTTCTTT	CASRGATEAFF
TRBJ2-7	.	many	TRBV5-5	TGTGCCAGCAGCTTAGTACCTGGCTACGAGCAGTACTTC	CASSLVPGYEQYF
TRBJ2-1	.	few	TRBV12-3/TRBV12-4	TGTGCCAGCAGTTTAGTCGGTGGCAGGGGGGGCAATGAGCAGTTCTTC	CASSLVGGRGGNEQFF
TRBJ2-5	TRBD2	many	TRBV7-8	TGTGCCAGCAGCCTCATGAGCCTAGCGGGGGCGTACCAAGAGACCCAGTACTTC	CASSLMSLAGAYQETQYF
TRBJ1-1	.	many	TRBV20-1	TGCAGTGCTAGAGGTCCCCTGAGTGAAGCTTTCTTT	CSARGPLSEAFF
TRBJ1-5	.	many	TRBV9	TGTGCCAGTGGGGGGGATCAGCCCCAGCATTTT	CASGGDQPQHF
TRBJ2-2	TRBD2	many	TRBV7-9	TGTGCCAGCAGCTTAACTAGCGGGGGGACGATCACCGGGGAGCTGTTTTTT	CASSLTSGGTITGELFF
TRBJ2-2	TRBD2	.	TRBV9	TGTGCCAGCAGCCCCAGACGGGAGGCGGCCGGGGAGCTGTTTTTT	CASSPRREAAGELFF
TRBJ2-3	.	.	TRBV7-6	TGTGCCAGCAGCCTTGACCTCTATCCAGATACGCAGTATTTT	CASSLDLYPDTQYF
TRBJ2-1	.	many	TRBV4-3	TGCGCCAGCAGCCAAGAAAGGGAGAGGACCTACAATGAGCAGTTCTTC	CASSQERERTYNEQFF
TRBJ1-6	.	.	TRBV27	TGTGCCAGCAGTTTATGGGGTTCAGGGGTCGAATCACCCCTCCACTTT	CASSLWGSGVESPLHF
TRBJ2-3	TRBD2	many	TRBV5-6	TGTGCCAGCAGCTTGGCCCCTAGCGGGGCCCCTACCAGGGCAGATACGCAGTATTTT	CASSLAPSGAPTRADTQYF
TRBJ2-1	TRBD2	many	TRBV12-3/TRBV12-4	TGTGCCAGCAGATCCCCCGGGGGGATTCATCTCGGGAGCTCCTACAATGAGCAGTTCTTC	CASRSPGGIHLGSSYNEQFF
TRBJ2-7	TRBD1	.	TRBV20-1	TGCAGTGCTCAGGACAGGGGCGCCCCCCGATCCTACGAACAGTACTTC	CSAQDRGAPRSYEQYF
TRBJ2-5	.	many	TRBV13	TGTGCCAGCAGCTTAGGCCCCGACCGGTCGGGAGAGACCCAGTACTTC	CASSLGPDRSGETQYF
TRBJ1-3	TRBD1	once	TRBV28	TGTGCCGGCAGTCCGCCGACAGGGTCAGGAAACACCATATATTTT	CAGSPPTGSGNTIYF
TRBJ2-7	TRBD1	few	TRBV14	TGTGCCAGCAGCCAAAATCCCGGGACAGGGCACGAGCAGTACTTC	CASSQNPGTGHEQYF
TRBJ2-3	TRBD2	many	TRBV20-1	TGCAGCCCAAACGCATTACGGGGGGTGAAATTAGATACGCAGTATTTT	CSPNALRGVKLDTQYF
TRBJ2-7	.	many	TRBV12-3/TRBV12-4	TGTGCCAGCAGGGGGGCCCTATCCTACGAGCAGTACTTC	CASRGALSYEQYF
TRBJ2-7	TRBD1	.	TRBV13	TGTGCCAGCAGCTTGGGACAGATCGGCCACGGGTACGAGCAGTACTTC	CASSLGQIGHGYEQYF
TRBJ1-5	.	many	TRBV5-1	TGCGCCAGCAGCTTGATGGGGTATATGGGTCAGCCCCAGCATTTT	CASSLMGYMGQPQHF
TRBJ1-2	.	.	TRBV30	TGTGCCTGGAGCCCGGGAGGCGGCTACATCTTC	CAWSPGGGYIF
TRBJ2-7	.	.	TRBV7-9	TGTGCCAGCAGCTCAAACAGGGGGGGCCTACGAGCAAGAACAGGGGGGGCCTACAAGCAGTACTTC	CASSSNRGGLRARTGGAYKQYF
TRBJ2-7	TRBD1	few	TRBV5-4	TGTGCCAGCAGCTTGTGGACAGGAAACGAGCAGTACTTC	CASSLWTGNEQYF
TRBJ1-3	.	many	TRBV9	TGTGCCAGCAGCGTAGCTTCAGGAAACACCATATATTTT	CASSVASGNTIYF
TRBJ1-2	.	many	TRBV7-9	TGTGCCAGCAGTACCGGGCCATCTAACTATGGCTACACCTTC	CASSTGPSNYGYTF
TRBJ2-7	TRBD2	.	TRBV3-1	TGTGCCAGCAGCCATGTCGTTCTAGCGGGAGTCCCGTACGAGCAGTACTTC	CASSHVVLAGVPYEQYF
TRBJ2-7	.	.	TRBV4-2	TGTGCCAGCAGCCCTCGGGCAGGGGCCTGGTCCGAGAACTACGAGCAGTACTTC	CASSPRAGAWSENYEQYF
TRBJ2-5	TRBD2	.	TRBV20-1	TGCAGTGCATTCCCGTACCGGGGACTAGCGAGAGGGCACCAAGAGACCCAGTACTTC	CSAFPYRGLARGHQETQYF
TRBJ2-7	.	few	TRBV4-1	TGCGCCAGCAGCCAAGAGGGCAGGGACTCCTACGAGCAGTACTTC	CASSQEGRDSYEQYF
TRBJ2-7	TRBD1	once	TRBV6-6	TGTGCCAGCAGTCCGGGACAGTACGGGCAGTACTTC	CASSPGQYGQYF
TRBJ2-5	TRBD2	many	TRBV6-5	TGTGCCAGCAGCCTCTCGTGGGGTTCGGGAGGGACCCAGTACTTC	CASSLSWGSGGTQYF
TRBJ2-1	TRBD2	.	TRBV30	TGTGCCTGGAGTGCCCTAGCGGGCGCCTACAATGAGCAGTTCTTC	CAWSALAGAYNEQFF
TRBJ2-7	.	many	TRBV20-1	TGCAGTGCTAGAGACTACGAGCAGTACTTC	CSARDYEQYF
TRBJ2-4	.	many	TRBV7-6	TGTGCCAGCAGCTTATCAGGATCGGACCTTGGACAGAAAAACATTCAGTACTTC	CASSLSGSDLGQKNIQYF
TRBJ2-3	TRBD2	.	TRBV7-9	TGTGCCAGCAGCCGGGGAGGGGTTGATACGCAGTATTTT	CASSRGGVDTQYF
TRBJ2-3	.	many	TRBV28	TGTGCCAGCGGCCGGGCTAGCACAGATACGCAGTATTTT	CASGRASTDTQYF
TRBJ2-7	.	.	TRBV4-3	TGCGCCAGCAGCCAAGATAGGGCAGGCTGCGAGCAGTACTTC	CASSQDRAGCEQYF
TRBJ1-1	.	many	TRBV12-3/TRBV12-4	TGTGCCAGCAAATTAGGGAGCGAAGCTTTCTTT	CASKLGSEAFF
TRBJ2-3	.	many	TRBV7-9	TGTGCCAGCAGCCCCCGGGTTACGCAGTATTTT	CASSPRVTQYF
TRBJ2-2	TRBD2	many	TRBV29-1	TGCAGCGTTGGACTAGCGGGTCCGACCGGGGAGCTGTTTTTT	CSVGLAGPTGELFF
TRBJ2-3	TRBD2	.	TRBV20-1	TGCAGTGCTAGAGATCGGGGTAGCGGGGCCCTACAAAGGTATTTT	CSARDRGSGALQRYF
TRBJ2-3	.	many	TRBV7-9	TGTGCCAGCAGCTTAGGGCGGGGTGGGGCTACGCAGTATTTT	CASSLGRGGATQYF
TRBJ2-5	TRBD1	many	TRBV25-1	TGTGCCAGCAGTGGACAGGGTTTCCAAGAGACCCAGTACTTC	CASSGQGFQETQYF
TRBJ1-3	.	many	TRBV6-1	TGTGCCAGCAGTGTAGGAGAGAGCTCTGGAAACACCATATATTTT	CASSVGESSGNTIYF
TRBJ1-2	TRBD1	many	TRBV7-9	TGTGCCAGCAGCGAAACGACAGGGCCCAACTATGGCTACACCTTC	CASSETTGPNYGYTF